The rows below give T cell receptor beta chains drawn from one sample of a study of blood T cell repertoires in COVID-19. Sequencing used immunoSEQ multiplex PCR; TCRdb keeps in-frame clones, though not all of them. The repertoire holds roughly 57,000 clones, around 90% seen once, with 15% to 20% in the top ten. The sample comprised peripheral blood. The receptors here all came from a man older than 75 with acute or convalescent COVID-19. Each CDR3 is given without its conserved first and last residue. The order of the fields is CDR3 protein, CDR3 length, D gene, V gene, J gene. D genes are given only for firm matches.

CDR3: ASSLGQNEAF; length: 10; D: -; V: TRBV5-1; J: TRBJ1-1
CDR3: SAQDGSYEQY; length: 10; D: -; V: TRBV29-1; J: TRBJ2-7
CDR3: ASTRQGTNTGELF; length: 13; D: TRBD1; V: TRBV2; J: TRBJ2-2
CDR3: ASSLDGVGVGQY; length: 12; D: -; V: TRBV7-9; J: TRBJ2-7
CDR3: ASSSGIYNEKLF; length: 12; D: -; V: TRBV11-2; J: TRBJ1-4
CDR3: ASSVAGGTGDSPLH; length: 14; D: TRBD1; V: TRBV18; J: TRBJ1-6
CDR3: ASSTPDSYSPLH; length: 12; D: -; V: TRBV28; J: TRBJ1-6
CDR3: ASRADSSEQY; length: 10; D: -; V: TRBV19; J: TRBJ2-7
CDR3: ASFSGQLDNSPLH; length: 13; D: -; V: TRBV6-5; J: TRBJ1-6
CDR3: ATSVDTSAGTQY; length: 12; D: TRBD2; V: TRBV24-1; J: TRBJ2-3
CDR3: ASSPRSSYNSPLH; length: 13; D: -; V: TRBV5-8; J: TRBJ1-6
CDR3: ASRSERAGPNEKLF; length: 14; D: -; V: TRBV19; J: TRBJ1-4
CDR3: ASSARDRGPSPLH; length: 13; D: TRBD1; V: TRBV3-1/TRBV3-2; J: TRBJ1-6
CDR3: ASSLAGQPQH; length: 10; D: -; V: TRBV28; J: TRBJ1-5
CDR3: ASSLDGQVGNEQF; length: 13; D: TRBD1; V: TRBV5-1; J: TRBJ2-1
CDR3: ASSFSGGPYEQY; length: 12; D: TRBD2; V: TRBV5-1; J: TRBJ2-7
CDR3: ASSQSQLGSPLH; length: 12; D: -; V: TRBV4-1; J: TRBJ1-6
CDR3: ASSQDSYNEQF; length: 11; D: -; V: TRBV28; J: TRBJ2-1
CDR3: ASSPRRGSDEQY; length: 12; D: -; V: TRBV18; J: TRBJ2-7
CDR3: ATSKGVGTDYGYT; length: 13; D: -; V: TRBV24-1; J: TRBJ1-2
CDR3: ATSRRGVRGNTIY; length: 13; D: -; V: TRBV15; J: TRBJ1-3
CDR3: ASGQDRDQPQH; length: 11; D: -; V: TRBV2; J: TRBJ1-5
CDR3: ASSQEGQGAGYT; length: 12; D: TRBD1; V: TRBV3-1/TRBV3-2; J: TRBJ1-2
CDR3: ASSLGQVNTEAF; length: 12; D: TRBD1; V: TRBV5-1; J: TRBJ1-1
CDR3: ASSLTTGVYEQY; length: 12; D: TRBD1; V: TRBV5-1; J: TRBJ2-7
CDR3: ASSFGPGETQY; length: 11; D: -; V: TRBV11-3; J: TRBJ2-5
CDR3: ASSTPTGWGYEQY; length: 13; D: -; V: TRBV6-5; J: TRBJ2-7
CDR3: ASSSPAAGGGYNSPLH; length: 16; D: TRBD1; V: TRBV27; J: TRBJ1-6
CDR3: ASSSTRNLDRGRDQPQH; length: 17; D: TRBD1; V: TRBV28; J: TRBJ1-5
CDR3: ASSFSRGGSPLH; length: 12; D: -; V: TRBV7-2; J: TRBJ1-6
CDR3: ASSPETGFGEKLF; length: 13; D: TRBD1; V: TRBV5-1; J: TRBJ1-4
CDR3: ASSYSGTATDTQY; length: 13; D: -; V: TRBV6-5; J: TRBJ2-3
CDR3: ASSLDRVEETQY; length: 12; D: -; V: TRBV5-1; J: TRBJ2-5
CDR3: ASSPDGVSGNTIY; length: 13; D: -; V: TRBV3-1/TRBV3-2; J: TRBJ1-3
CDR3: ASSIPRSGGSEQY; length: 13; D: TRBD2; V: TRBV19; J: TRBJ2-7
CDR3: ASSPSGGALSGELF; length: 14; D: TRBD2; V: TRBV7-6; J: TRBJ2-2
CDR3: ASSVGGVDRETQY; length: 13; D: -; V: TRBV9; J: TRBJ2-5
CDR3: ASSDGDRTYPRGYT; length: 14; D: -; V: TRBV2; J: TRBJ1-2
CDR3: ASSSVRDEQY; length: 10; D: -; V: TRBV7-9; J: TRBJ2-7
CDR3: ASSRSGGAWAHNYGYT; length: 16; D: -; V: TRBV28; J: TRBJ1-2
CDR3: ATSRGPTNTGELF; length: 13; D: -; V: TRBV15; J: TRBJ2-2